This T cell receptor beta chain was identified during a study of cytomegalovirus exposure and HLA in healthy donors. V lost 2 bases to trimming and J lost 4 bases, with 11 bases between them. Germline assignment: CDR1 SGHTA and CDR2 FQGNSA. The CDR3 is 14 amino acids. General study results and limits: In most subjects, TCR beta sequences reportedly gave accurate predictions of HLA-A and HLA-B alleles. In a later analysis, TCR beta V- and J-gene trimming was associated with a missense DCLRE1C variant. Presence/absence results assume similar sequencing depth per donor, which may not hold.

PCR employed 60 Vbeta and 13 Jbeta primers. Produced via immunoSEQ multiplex PCR; TCRdb's table is partial and in-frame only. Among 160,000 or so clones listed, more than 65% were seen once. Worth noting for this clone: The antigen remains undetermined.

What was sequenced was PBMCs. This receptor was identified in a woman aged 45-60 years in good health and CMV-seronegative. The gene calls are TRBV7-2 and TRBJ1-1, with a weak D call TRBD1 (6 bases). In DNA, the CDR3 is TGTGCCAGCAGCTTACAGGGCAGGGGCACTGAAGCTTTCTTT. Translating gives CASSLQGRGTEAFF. Using reference TRBV7-2 and TRBJ1-1 for the parts outside the CDR3, the full variable domain is GAGVSQSPSNKVTEKGKDVELRCDPISGHTALYWYRQSLGQGLEFLIYFQGNSAPDKSGLPSDRFSAERTGGSVSTLTIQRTQQEDSAVYLCASSLQGRGTEAFFGQGTRLTVV.